Described below is a single TCR beta chain sequence and its context. What it recognizes is unknown. Germline and junction disagree at one end, which may indicate a read error. To make TCR beta libraries, researchers used iRepertoire HTBI primers and Arm-PCR of CDR3 regions. Methods used by the authors: Taken together, the samples had 60 or so TRBV and 13 to 15 TRBJ segments identified. TCRdb ran MiXCR on the multiplex PCR reads and lists one entry per CDR3 protein. The V and J calls reflect TCRdb's pipeline rather than the authors' work. The sample holds 350,000 to 450,000 distinct CDR3 sequences, approximately 16% seen once. Per germline, CDR1 LGHNA and CDR2 YSLEER. The CDR3 spans 15 residues. The sample is drawn from a study of regulatory T cells in long-lasting Graves disease. Specified time point: newly diagnosed GD, antithyroid drugs for less than 3 months. Isolated PBMC RNA provided the starting material for the TCR library.

General study points: The study found persistent patients shared more public clonotypes (approximately 2,700) than new patients (about 880).

The data were also submitted as part of a second study, on T cells in Graves' hyperthyroidism and ophthalmopathy. According to that study: The authors deemed Graves' hyperthyroidism stable absent ophthalmopathy progression within 18 months. Orbital computed tomography and thyroid ultrasound, together with serum TRAb and thyroxine and clinical symptoms, were used for diagnoses.

The chain has TRBV4-3 and TRBJ1-5; 9 nucleotides align to TRBD1. The sequences come from peripheral blood mononuclear cells (PBMCs), collected at new diagnosis, from a patient treated with antithyroid drugs. This TCR came from a woman aged 35 to 49 with Graves disease. The CDR3 DNA reads TGCGCCAGCAGCCAAGATACAGGGGGCAATCACCCCCAGCATTTT. It yields the protein CASSQDTGGNHPQHF.